The 2 T cell receptor beta chains listed next were all sequenced from one sample in a study of T-cell reconstitution after alpha-beta-depleted transplantation in children. Unique molecular identifiers were used in preparing the TCRbeta library. MiXCR was run by TCRdb on the PCR reads, yielding one entry per CDR3 protein. The sample includes approximately 340,000 distinct CDR3 sequences, 10% of them seen just once. The sample here was PBMCs from the stem cell graft donor, taken from the stem cell graft. These receptors came from a human donor who donated a stem cell graft to a child with acute lymphoblastic leukemia.

This clonotype showed up many times. This sequence joins TRBV4-3 and TRBJ1-2; perhaps TRBD1 as D (6 bases). The CDR3 has 14 residues. Trimming took 4 bases from V and 8 from J, leaving 17 bases between them. Germline V lookup: CDR1 LGHNA, CDR2 YSLEER. CDR3 in amino acids: CASSLERQVGGYTF. In DNA, the CDR3 is TGCGCCAGCAGCCTAGAAAGACAGGTCGGAGGCTACACCTTC.

The chain links TRBV15 to TRBJ1-5, with no clear D. V was shortened by 0 bases and J by 0 bases, with 6 bases between the two germline ends. The CDR3 consists of 15 residues. Germline CDR1 LNHNV, CDR2 YYDKDF (reference sequence). The CDR3 spells CATSRDRLSNQPQHF. The CDR3 coding sequence is TGTGCCACCAGCAGAGATCGGCTTAGCAATCAGCCCCAGCATTTT.